This T cell receptor (beta chain) was sequenced during a study of T-cell reconstitution after alpha-beta-depleted transplantation in children (dated by TCRdb to 2016 to 2018). Regarding the study in general: The study quantitatively tracked T-cell immune reconstitution after TCRalphabeta/CD19-depleted allogeneic hematopoietic cell transplantation in children using TCR repertoire profiling. Points the paper makes about the study in general: The apparently early alphabetaT-cell count recovery about two months after transplant was reportedly dependent on only several hundred rapidly expanded clones derived from non-depleted graft cells. Over subsequent months, a decline in hyperexpanded clone frequencies was noted, and after one year, T-cell counts and TCRbeta diversity were mostly ascribed to newly produced T cells. The high TCRbeta diversity at day 60 in some patients was ascribed to recipient T cells and intrathymic progenitors that had survived conditioning.

A word on this clonotype: The specificity of this receptor is unknown. The input lacks base qualities; no much larger clone sits a single base away.

Libraries were made using PCR. The sample was run on an Illumina HiSeq 2500. To normalize quantification of the TCRbeta repertoire, the TCR libraries were built with molecular barcoding that relied on unique molecular identifiers. Starting from the raw public reads, TCRdb applied fastp trimming at Q25, assembled clones with MiXCR and retained in-frame beta chains. Every CDR3 protein is listed once, alongside the most common genes and DNA of its rows. A total of about 980,000 distinct CDR3 sequences appear in this sample, roughly 29% of them only once. The ten largest clones add up to roughly 30% of the sample. The treatment or condition label corresponds to: allogeneic hematopoietic cell transplantation with graft depleted of TCRalphabeta T cells and CD19 B cells. The children who served as transplant recipients had been given grafts of TCRalphabeta/CD19-depleted allogeneic hematopoietic cells. CDR1 and CDR2 (SGHDN, FVKESK) derive from the germline V gene. Cut back by 1 base and 5 bases, the V and J ends lie 27 bases apart. The CDR3 goes from the cysteine to the phenylalanine over 19 residues. Of all the DNA, just the CDR3 is kept, 57 bases in frame from base 1.

The V gene is TRBV14 and the J gene is TRBJ2-7; TRBD1 might be the D gene, on 5 matching bases. The source was PBMCs, mostly from graft donor cells, collected 360 days after TCRalphabeta/CD19-depleted stem cell transplant. The clonotype was recovered from a boy less than two years old who had a stem cell transplant for SCID, so the T cells may come from the graft donor. The DNA is TGTGCCAGCAGCCAAGTAAGGGGCCTTGGGTCCCCTTTTCCCAACGAGCAGTACTTC. Its coded protein is CASSQVRGLGSPFPNEQYF.